This T cell receptor (beta chain) was captured in a study of blood T cell repertoires in COVID-19. For the study at large: The United States, Italy and Spain were the sources of the acute and convalescent COVID-19 samples. Nucleic acid was either cDNA or gDNA, and it came from T cells, B-cell-depleted T cells, or PBMCs.

In the authors' methods: Estimation of nucleated cell counts was performed using reference gene primer amplification. The repertoire was sequenced with immunoSEQ multiplex PCR; TCRdb's copy has only in-frame clones and lacks some. The V and J calls and clone size are taken from that table; D and trimming were inferred from the DNA. The sample yields fewer than 200,000 clones, roughly 76% seen once. Patients from Seattle were sampled longitudinally, starting during active infection. V dropped 3 bases and J dropped 7 bases, with 13 bases sitting between them. The CDR3 has 13 residues. Looked up from germline, CDR1 is LNHDA and CDR2 is SQIVND (reference sequence).

The chain employs TRBV19 and TRBJ2-7; D might be TRBD1 (6 bases). The source material was peripheral blood. The source is a woman of 80 years or more with COVID-19, enrolled during active disease. In DNA form, the CDR3 reads TGTGCCAGTAGTATTGGGGGCCCTAGGGAGCAGTACTTC. Amino acid sequence: CASSIGGPREQYF.